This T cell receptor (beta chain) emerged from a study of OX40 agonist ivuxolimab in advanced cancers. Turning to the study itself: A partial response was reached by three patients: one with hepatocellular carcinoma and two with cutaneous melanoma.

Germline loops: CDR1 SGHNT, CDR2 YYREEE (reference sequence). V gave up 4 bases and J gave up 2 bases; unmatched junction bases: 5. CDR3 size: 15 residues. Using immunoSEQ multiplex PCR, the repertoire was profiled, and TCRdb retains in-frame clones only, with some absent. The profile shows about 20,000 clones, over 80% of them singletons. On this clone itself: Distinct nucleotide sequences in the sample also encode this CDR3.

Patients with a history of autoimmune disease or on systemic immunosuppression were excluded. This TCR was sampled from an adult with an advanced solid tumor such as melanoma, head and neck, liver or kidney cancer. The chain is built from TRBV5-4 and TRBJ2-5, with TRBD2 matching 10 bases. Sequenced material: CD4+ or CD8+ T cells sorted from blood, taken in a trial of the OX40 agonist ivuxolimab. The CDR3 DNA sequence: TGTGCCAGCAGCCAGGCACTAGCGGGGCAAGAGACCCAGTACTTC. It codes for CASSQALAGQETQYF.